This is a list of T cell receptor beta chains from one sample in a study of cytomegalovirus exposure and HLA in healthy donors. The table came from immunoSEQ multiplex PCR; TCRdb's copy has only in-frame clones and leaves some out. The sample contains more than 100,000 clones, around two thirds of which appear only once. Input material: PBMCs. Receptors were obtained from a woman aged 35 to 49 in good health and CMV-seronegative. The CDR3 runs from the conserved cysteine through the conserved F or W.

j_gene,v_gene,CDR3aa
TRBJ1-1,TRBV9,CASSVGTPAGPLNTEAFF
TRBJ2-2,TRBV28,CASSLPGGDTGELFF
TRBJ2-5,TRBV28,CASKENRGQETQYF
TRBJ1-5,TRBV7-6,CASSLGQNQPQHF
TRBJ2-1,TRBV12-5,CASGLFRGGNEQFF
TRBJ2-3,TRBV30,CAWRRQGATDTQYF
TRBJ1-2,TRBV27,CASSLRGTYGYTF
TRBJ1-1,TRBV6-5,CASSYSSGLATEAFF
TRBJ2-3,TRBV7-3,CASSPQPGTDTQYF
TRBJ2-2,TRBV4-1,CASSPTGDNTGELFF
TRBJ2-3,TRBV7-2,CASRLGGGTDTQYF
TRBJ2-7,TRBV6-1,CASSEAVYRGYEQYF
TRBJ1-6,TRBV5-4,CASSTPTGGLHSPLHF
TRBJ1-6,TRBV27,CASGERVYNSPLHF
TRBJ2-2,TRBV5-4,CASSSGQGGTGELFF
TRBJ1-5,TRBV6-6,CASSTGQYSNQPQHF
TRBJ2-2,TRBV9,CASGGLADTGELFF
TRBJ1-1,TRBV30,CAWSDQGRFEAFF
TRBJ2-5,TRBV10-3,CAISSGSSPQATQYF
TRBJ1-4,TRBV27,CATARDRANEKLFF
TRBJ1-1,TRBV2,CASSDRGPEAFF
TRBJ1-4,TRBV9,CASSVRGMDEKLFF
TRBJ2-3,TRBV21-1,CASSKGGTASTDTQYF
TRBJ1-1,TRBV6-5,CASRQGVTEAFF
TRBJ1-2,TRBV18,CASSPRTTDPYGYTF
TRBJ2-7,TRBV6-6,CASSYGLYEQYF
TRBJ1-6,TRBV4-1,CASSPTGYNSPLHF
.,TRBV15,CATSRVIEHEQYF
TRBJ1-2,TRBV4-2,CASSQDRDRYGYTF
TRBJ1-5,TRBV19,CASSIRFRDTGRNQPQHF
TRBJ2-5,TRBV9,CASSVDPAGGPEETQYF
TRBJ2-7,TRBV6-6,CASSMGQGMYEQYF
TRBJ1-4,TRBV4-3,CASSRDRGIEKLFF
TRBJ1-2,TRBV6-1,CASGKAGAGYGYTF
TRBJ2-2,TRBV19,CASSLGSGSSTGELFF
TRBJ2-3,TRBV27,CASSLVGGGTDTQYF
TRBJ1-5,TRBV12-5,CASGLDRDSNQPQHF
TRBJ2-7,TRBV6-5,CASWDYPLEQYF
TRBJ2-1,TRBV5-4,CASSPRLAGGPDEQFF
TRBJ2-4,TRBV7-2,CASSSPWEGRGNIQYF
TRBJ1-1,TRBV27,CASSPGQANTEAFF
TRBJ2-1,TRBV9,CASSAGLAGNEQFF
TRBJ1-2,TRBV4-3,CASSQERGTAYGYTF
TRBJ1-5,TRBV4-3,CASSQESSSNQPQHF
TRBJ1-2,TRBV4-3,CASSQGYRDYGYTF
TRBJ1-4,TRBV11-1,CASSPPTGNEKLFF
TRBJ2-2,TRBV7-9,CASSLGGGEKGELFF
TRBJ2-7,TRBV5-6,CASSRRGGQYF
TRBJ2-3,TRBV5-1,CASSPEGAPHRTQYF
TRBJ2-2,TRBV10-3,CAISTGTGGTGELFF
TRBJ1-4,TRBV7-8,CASSLSGPLGEKLFF
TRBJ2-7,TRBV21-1,CASSPGGRPYEQYF
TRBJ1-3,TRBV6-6,CASSYIRNTIYF
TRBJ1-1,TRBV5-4,CASSLGQGANQVSEAFF
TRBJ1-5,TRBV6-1,CASSERTVKLSNQPQHF
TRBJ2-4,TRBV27,CASSLSGEGENIQYF